This T cell receptor (beta chain) was captured in a study of STAT5B mutations in CD4+ large granular lymphocyte leukemia. Profiled with immunoSEQ multiplex PCR; TCRdb holds only in-frame clones, not every one. The data hold nearly 35,000 clones, with approximately 71% observed a single time. Study-level findings and limits: Without HLA matching, higher CD4+ than CD8+ T-LGLL clonality could reflect small sample size. CD4-sorted patient repertoires seemed more clonal than healthy CD4+ repertoires. 8/27 top patient clones versus 2/35 control clones were TRBV06-family.

This clone was detected only a few times. Its antigen is undetermined. The ends were cut back, 6 bases at V and 3 bases at J, with 12 bases in the middle. Germline CDR1 is LNHNV and CDR2 is YYDKDF (reference sequence). The CDR3 covers 14 residues. This TCR was recovered from a human donor in good health. The sample consisted of CD4+ T cells from blood buffy coats. The rearrangement uses TRBV15 and TRBJ1-5; unclear D gene. The CDR3 bases are TGTGCCACCAGGGACCAACGGAACAATCAGCCCCAGCATTTT. Protein: CATRDQRNNQPQHF.